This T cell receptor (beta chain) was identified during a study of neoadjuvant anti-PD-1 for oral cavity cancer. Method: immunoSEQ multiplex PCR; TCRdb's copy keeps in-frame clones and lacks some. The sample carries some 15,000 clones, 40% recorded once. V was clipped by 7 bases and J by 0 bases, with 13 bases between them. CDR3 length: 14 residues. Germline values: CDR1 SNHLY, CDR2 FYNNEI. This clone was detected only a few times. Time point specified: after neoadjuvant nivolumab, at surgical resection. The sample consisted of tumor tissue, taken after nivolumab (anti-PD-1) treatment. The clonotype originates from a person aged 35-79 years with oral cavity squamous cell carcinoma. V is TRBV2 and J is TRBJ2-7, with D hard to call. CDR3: CASTPTGFSYEQYF. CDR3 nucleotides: TGTGCCAGCACCCCGACTGGGTTCTCCTACGAGCAGTACTTC.